Listed here are 13 T cell receptor beta chains from one sample, sequenced in a study of neurological immune-mediated disorders. TCRdb redid the calling of the 5' RACE reads with MiXCR, one entry per CDR3 protein. This table has 55,000 to 75,000 distinct CDR3 sequences, around 2.3% appearing once. The sample comprised PBMCs. These receptor sequences come from a man aged 50-59 years with multiple sclerosis.

This clonotype was recorded many times. V and J are TRBV20-1 and TRBJ2-1; possibly TRBD1 for D (6 bases). Germline V gene sequence: CDR1 DFQATT, CDR2 SNEGSKA (reference sequence). This CDR3 comprises 13 residues. Trimming pared 6 bases from V and 5 bases from J, leaving 14 bases between. CDR3 DNA: TGCAGTGCCACGGGACAAAGAGACAATGAGCAGTTCTTC. This gives the protein CSATGQRDNEQFF.

Many counts were recorded for this clonotype. The chain recombines TRBV6-5 with TRBJ1-2; TRBD1 aligns across 7 bases. The CDR3 has 13 residues. CDR1 is MNHEY and CDR2 is SVGAGI in the germline V gene. The V segment lost 6 bases and the J segment 8 bases; nucleotides outside the gene matches: 9. CDR3 DNA sequence: TGTGCCAGCAGCCCCGACAGGGCAAGCGGCTACACCTTC. This sequence encodes CASSPDRASGYTF.

Many counts were recorded for this clonotype. The V and J genes are TRBV6-5 and TRBJ2-7; D uncertain. Per the germline V gene, CDR1 is MNHEY and CDR2 is SVGAGI. This CDR3 region has 11 residues. CDR3 residues: CTVGRPYEQYF. In nucleotides, the CDR3 is TGTACCGTCGGACGGCCTTACGAGCAGTACTTC.

This clonotype showed up many times. The J gene is TRBJ2-3, the V gene TRBV11-2; D unclear. This CDR3 is 14 amino acids long. The germline V gene encodes CDR1 SGHAT and CDR2 FQNNGV. V was pared by 0 bases and J by 13 bases, with 17 bases between. The CDR3 loop reads CASSLEFALAAKYF. The CDR3 DNA is TGTGCCAGCAGCTTAGAATTTGCCCTCGCGGCGAAGTATTTT.

This clonotype was recorded many times. The rearrangement uses TRBV5-1 and TRBJ2-2; possibly TRBD1 or TRBD2 for D (5 bases each). This CDR3 spans 15 amino acids. From germline, CDR1 is SGHRS and CDR2 YFSETQ. The ends were cut back, 3 bases at V and 0 bases at J, with 9 bases in the middle. The CDR3: CASSWGRTNTGELFF. The CDR3 DNA is TGCGCCAGCAGCTGGGGACGGACGAACACCGGGGAGCTGTTTTTT.

In the case of this clonotype: A much larger clone differs from this one at a single base, so this may be a read error. V usage is TRBV5-1 and J usage is TRBJ1-6; 9 nucleotides match TRBD1. In germline, CDR1 is SGHRS, CDR2 YFSETQ. The CDR3 is 14 amino acids. CDR3 coding DNA: TGCGCCAGTCATCCGGGACAGGGAAATCCACCCCTCAACTTT. This sequence encodes CASHPGQGNPPLNF.

This clonotype has ten or more counts. This chain links TRBV20-1 with TRBJ2-7; the D gene is possibly TRBD1 (6 bases). Germline lookup yields CDR1 DFQATT and CDR2 SNEGSKA (reference sequence). The CDR3 extends over 14 amino acids. V lost 5 bases, J lost 2 bases, and 16 bases lay in between. DNA of the CDR3: TGCAGTGCTGTAACCGGGACAAAACCCTACGAGCAGTACTTC. As protein: CSAVTGTKPYEQYF.

At least ten counts were recorded for this clonotype. The J gene is TRBJ1-5, the V gene TRBV27; TRBD1 aligns across 8 bases. Germline V CDR1 and CDR2: MNHEY, SMNVEV (reference sequence). With V trimmed by 6 bases and J by 7 bases, 5 bases remained unmatched. This CDR3 contains 13 residues. As DNA, the CDR3 is TGTGCCAGCAGACAGACAGGGGAGCAGCCCCAGCATTTT. Residues: CASRQTGEQPQHF.

This clonotype was picked up many times. V and J are TRBV20-1 and TRBJ1-4; no clear D. The CDR3 is 14 residues long. Germline CDR1 is DFQATT and CDR2 is SNEGSKA (reference sequence). V gave up 3 bases and J gave up 0 bases, with 8 bases separating them. The CDR3: CSARAGTTNEKLFF. The CDR3 bases are TGCAGTGCTAGGGCCGGGACAACTAATGAAAAACTGTTTTTT.

In this sample, this clonotype turned up many times. The chain couples TRBV20-1 to TRBJ1-6, with D perhaps TRBD1 (5 bases). The CDR3 consists of 13 residues. Trimming shortened V by 6 bases and J by 6 bases, and 12 bases separated the two germline ends. The germline gives CDR1 DFQATT, CDR2 SNEGSKA (reference sequence). The CDR3 bases are TGCAGTGCCCCGGGACGCCTTAATTCACCCCTCCACTTT. Translating it yields CSAPGRLNSPLHF.

This clonotype was counted many times. This rearrangement joins TRBV20-1 to TRBJ2-1; 9 nucleotides align to TRBD2. V lost 0 bases to trimming and J lost 4 bases; unmatched junction nucleotides: 10. This CDR3 region has 17 residues. Looked up from germline, CDR1 is DFQATT and CDR2 is SNEGSKA (reference sequence). The CDR3: CSARDRAAGGLYNEQFF. For the CDR3, the DNA is TGCAGTGCTAGAGATCGGGCAGCGGGGGGCCTTTACAATGAGCAGTTCTTC.

In its sample, this clonotype was seen many times. The chain links TRBV9 to TRBJ2-1, with D perhaps assigned TRBD1 or TRBD2 (5 bases each). The germline V gene has CDR1 SGDLS and CDR2 YYNGEE. The CDR3 consists of 15 residues. Between the trimmed V and J ends, which lost 0 bases and 6 bases, there was a span of 13 bases. The CDR3 coding sequence is TGTGCCAGCAGCGTAGTTCCCGGGGCACTCAATGAGCAGTTCTTC. It codes for CASSVVPGALNEQFF.

This clonotype was observed at least ten times. The V and J genes are TRBV5-1 and TRBJ1-3, with 8 nucleotides matching TRBD1. CDR3 length equals 16 residues. Germline V CDR1 and CDR2: SGHRS, YFSETQ. Trimming at V came to 0 bases and at J to 0 bases, leaving 2 bases not matched to a gene. The CDR3 region is CASSLAGGNSGNTIYF. The CDR3 region has the DNA TGCGCCAGCAGCTTGGCAGGGGGCAACTCTGGAAACACCATATATTTT.